The rows below give T cell receptor beta chains drawn from one sample of a study of PD-1 blockade in classical Hodgkin lymphoma. Measured with immunoSEQ multiplex PCR; TCRdb has only the in-frame clones, and not every one. The table has more than 30,000 clones, about nine tenths seen once; the top ten hold 1.2%. What was sequenced was CD4+ T cells from blood. These receptors all stem from a human donor with classical Hodgkin lymphoma. Each CDR3 is given with its conserved first and last residue. A D gene is named only where the DNA matches it firmly. Where a row states a size, it is once, few, many or the class of an expanded clone; other rows omit it.

D	V	size	J	CDR3	DNA
NA	TRBV6-5	NA	TRBJ1-2	CASTNGYGYTF	TGTGCCAGCACCAACGGTTATGGCTACACCTTC
NA	TRBV6-1	once	TRBJ1-6	CASSEGQTARTSPLHF	TGTGCCAGCAGTGAAGGACAAACAGCTCGCACTTCACCCCTCCACTTT
NA	TRBV5-1	NA	TRBJ2-7	CASSLMEGGPFYEQYF	TGCGCCAGCAGCTTGATGGAGGGGGGACCATTTTACGAGCAGTACTTC
NA	TRBV5-5	NA	TRBJ1-2	CASSLDGHYGYTF	TGTGCCAGCAGTTTGGACGGGCACTATGGCTACACCTTC
NA	TRBV7-3	NA	TRBJ2-1	CASSLGQLLNEQFF	TGTGCCAGCAGCTTGGGGCAACTCCTCAATGAGCAGTTCTTC
NA	TRBV14	NA	TRBJ1-4	CASSQGREEEKLFF	TGTGCCAGCAGCCAAGGCAGGGAGGAAGAAAAACTGTTTTTT
NA	TRBV5-1	NA	TRBJ2-1	CASSNTAGEQFF	TGCGCCAGCAGCAATACGGCGGGTGAGCAGTTCTTC
NA	TRBV5-6	NA	TRBJ1-2	CASSRGSYGHTF	TGTGCCAGCAGCAGGGGTTCCTATGGCCACACCTTC
NA	TRBV29-1	NA	TRBJ2-1	CSVDPRGNSGKYPNEQFF	TGCAGCGTTGACCCCAGGGGGAATAGCGGGAAATATCCCAATGAGCAGTTCTTC
TRBD2	TRBV28	NA	TRBJ2-7	CASSFASGSYEQYF	TGTGCCAGCAGTTTTGCCAGCGGGAGTTACGAGCAGTACTTC
NA	TRBV11-3	NA	TRBJ2-3	CASSLASTDTQYF	TGTGCCAGCAGCTTAGCCAGCACAGATACGCAGTATTTT
NA	TRBV2	NA	TRBJ2-7	CASSPETYEQYF	TGTGCCAGCAGTCCCGAAACCTACGAGCAGTACTTC
TRBD2	TRBV5-4	NA	TRBJ2-2	CASSFRGLAGLNTGELFF	TGTGCCAGCAGCTTTCGGGGACTAGCGGGACTGAACACCGGGGAGCTGTTTTTT
TRBD2	TRBV28	NA	TRBJ2-7	CASTILPGLAGVEQYF	TGTGCCAGCACCATCCTCCCGGGACTAGCGGGAGTCGAGCAGTACTTC
NA	TRBV5-1	NA	TRBJ1-1	CASSVQGPEAFF	TGCGCCAGCAGCGTACAGGGACCTGAAGCTTTCTTT
NA	TRBV12-5	NA	TRBJ2-1	CASGLVSDTPYNEQFF	TGTGCTAGTGGTTTGGTAAGCGATACACCCTACAATGAGCAGTTCTTC
NA	TRBV2	NA	TRBJ2-6	CASSLTRSGANVLTF	TGTGCCAGCAGCTTGACTAGGTCTGGGGCCAACGTCCTGACTTTC
NA	TRBV6-5	NA	TRBJ1-2	CASKRTGEIYGYTF	TGTGCCAGCAAAAGGACGGGGGAAATCTATGGCTACACCTTC
TRBD1	TRBV19	NA	TRBJ1-1	CASIGTGATEAFF	TGTGCCAGTATAGGGACAGGGGCCACTGAAGCTTTCTTT
TRBD1	TRBV5-4	NA	TRBJ2-5	CASSDRDRGIGETQYF	TGTGCCAGCAGCGACCGGGACAGGGGTATCGGGGAGACCCAGTACTTC
NA	TRBV6-1	NA	TRBJ2-6	CASSDPSISGANVLTF	TGTGCCAGCAGTGACCCCTCGATCTCTGGGGCCAACGTCCTGACTTTC
TRBD1	TRBV5-1	NA	TRBJ2-7	CASSSGQGGSYEQYF	TGCGCCAGCAGCTCGGGACAGGGGGGGTCCTACGAGCAGTACTTC
NA	TRBV11-3	NA	TRBJ1-1	CASSLNQNTEAFF	TGTGCCAGCAGCTTGAACCAGAACACTGAAGCTTTCTTT
TRBD2	TRBV2	NA	TRBJ2-7	CASSATMGLAGVLRVHEQYF	TGTGCCAGCAGTGCCACCATGGGCCTAGCGGGAGTTCTCCGGGTCCACGAGCAGTACTTC
NA	TRBV7-8	once	TRBJ2-1	CASSIAGRRAYNEQFF	TGTGCCAGCAGCATAGCCGGACGGAGAGCCTACAATGAGCAGTTCTTC
NA	TRBV10-1	NA	TRBJ2-1	CASGTGEPSANEQFF	TGCGCCAGCGGAACAGGGGAGCCTAGCGCAAATGAGCAGTTCTTC
NA	TRBV29-1	NA	TRBJ1-2	CSVGTNYGYTF	TGCAGCGTGGGGACTAACTATGGCTACACCTTC
NA	TRBV4-1	NA	TRBJ1-5	CASSRLRANNQPQHF	TGCGCCAGCAGCCGCCTTCGAGCCAACAATCAGCCCCAGCATTTT
TRBD1	TRBV5-1	NA	TRBJ2-2	CASRSAYTGAGELFF	TGCGCCAGCAGGTCGGCCTACACAGGGGCCGGGGAGCTGTTTTTT
NA	TRBV14	NA	TRBJ2-3	CASSPNLPFSDTQYF	TGTGCCAGCAGCCCAAACCTTCCTTTTTCCGATACGCAGTATTTT
NA	TRBV29-1	NA	TRBJ2-5	CSVANRRETQYF	TGCAGCGTTGCTAATCGTAGGGAGACCCAGTACTTC
TRBD2	TRBV6-5	NA	TRBJ2-5	CASSRREGGTQYF	TGTGCCAGCAGTCGCCGGGAGGGAGGGACCCAGTACTTC
TRBD1	TRBV4-1	NA	TRBJ1-3	CASSPPRGQGVSSGNTIYF	TGCGCCAGCAGCCCCCCGAGGGGACAGGGGGTATCCTCTGGAAACACCATATATTTT
TRBD1	TRBV29-1	once	TRBJ2-3	CSAHGQGAGDTQYF	TGCAGCGCCCACGGACAGGGGGCGGGAGATACGCAGTATTTT
NA	TRBV7-7	NA	TRBJ2-2	CASSPRGTPNTGELFF	TGTGCTAGCAGCCCAAGGGGAACACCGAACACCGGGGAGCTGTTTTTT
NA	TRBV5-4	NA	TRBJ1-3	CASSFSGVRGNTIYF	TGTGCCAGCAGCTTCTCGGGGGTCCGTGGAAACACCATATATTTT
NA	TRBV2	NA	TRBJ1-5	CASSDRTSNQPQHF	TGTGCCAGCAGTGACAGGACGAGCAATCAGCCCCAGCATTTT
TRBD1	TRBV6-5	few	TRBJ1-2	CASRPRTGYGYTF	TGTGCCAGCAGGCCCCGGACAGGTTATGGCTACACCTTC
TRBD1	TRBV11-2	NA	TRBJ2-3	CASSLGTGTDTQYF	TGTGCCAGCAGCTTAGGGACAGGGACAGATACGCAGTATTTT
TRBD1	TRBV18	once	TRBJ2-2	CASSPRQGMTTGELFF	TGTGCCAGCTCACCACGACAGGGTATGACCACCGGGGAGCTGTTTTTT
NA	TRBV7-5	NA	TRBJ1-1	CVRSLKGLQAFF	TGTGTCAGAAGCTTAAAGGGTCTCCAAGCTTTCTTT
NA	TRBV7-9	NA	TRBJ1-6	CASSFGQAPSPLHF	TGTGCCAGCAGCTTCGGGCAGGCTCCTTCACCCCTCCACTTT
NA	TRBV7-3	NA	TRBJ1-1	CASSPGRGTEAFF	TGTGCCAGCAGCCCAGGTAGGGGCACTGAAGCTTTCTTT
NA	TRBV10-3	NA	TRBJ1-2	CAISDAGGSGYTF	TGTGCCATCAGTGACGCGGGGGGTAGTGGCTACACCTTC
NA	TRBV19	few	TRBJ1-2	CASSMDSRYGYTF	TGTGCCAGTAGTATGGACAGCAGGTATGGCTACACCTTC
TRBD1	TRBV14	NA	TRBJ2-5	CASSPRQGRETQYF	TGTGCCAGCAGCCCCCGACAGGGCCGGGAGACCCAGTACTTC
TRBD1	TRBV27	once	TRBJ2-2	CASSRGQGVRTGELFF	TGTGCCAGCTCCCGAGGGCAGGGGGTCCGGACCGGGGAGCTGTTTTTT
TRBD2	TRBV2	once	TRBJ2-7	CASGQGTSGSYEQYF	TGTGCCAGCGGCCAAGGGACTAGCGGAAGTTACGAGCAGTACTTC
NA	TRBV5-8	NA	TRBJ2-1	CASSLERLKAYNEQFF	TGTGCCAGCAGCTTGGAGCGGCTCAAAGCTTACAATGAGCAGTTCTTC
TRBD2	TRBV5-4	NA	TRBJ2-7	CASSLAGGTYEQYF	TGTGCCAGCAGCTTAGCGGGAGGAACCTACGAGCAGTACTTC
NA	TRBV2	NA	TRBJ1-2	CASSEGGLWGYTF	TGTGCCAGCAGTGAAGGCGGGCTTTGGGGCTACACCTTC
NA	TRBV19	NA	TRBJ1-5	CASSTSGFSNQPQHF	TGTGCCAGTAGTACCTCAGGGTTCTCCAATCAGCCCCAGCATTTT
TRBD1	TRBV28	NA	TRBJ2-1	CASSYPQGAQYEQFF	TGTGCCAGCAGTTACCCACAGGGGGCCCAGTATGAGCAGTTCTTC
NA	TRBV29-1	NA	TRBJ2-7	CSVLTNYEQYF	TGCAGCGTCCTCACCAATTACGAGCAGTACTTC
NA	TRBV2	NA	TRBJ1-2	CASRGNGAWGYTF	TGTGCCAGCAGGGGGAATGGCGCGTGGGGCTACACCTTC
TRBD2	TRBV5-1	NA	TRBJ2-7	CASSWGTSGAYEQYF	TGCGCCAGCAGCTGGGGGACTAGCGGCGCCTACGAGCAGTACTTC
NA	TRBV7-9	NA	TRBJ2-3	CASPPGDGSIVDTQYF	TGTGCCAGCCCCCCGGGGGACGGGAGTATCGTGGATACGCAGTATTTT
TRBD2	TRBV28	few	TRBJ2-7	CASGLGLAAGGQYF	TGTGCCAGCGGGCTGGGACTAGCTGCCGGCGGGCAGTACTTC
NA	TRBV28	NA	TRBJ1-5	CASTPGGRGNQPQHF	TGTGCCAGCACCCCGGGGGGGCGCGGCAATCAGCCCCAGCATTTT
NA	TRBV27	NA	TRBJ1-1	CASLMNTEAFF	TGTGCCAGCCTAATGAACACTGAAGCTTTCTTT